The 4 T cell receptor beta chains reported below all come from one sample, sequenced in a study of CD8 T cells in ankylosing spondylitis. MiXCR, run by TCRdb on the 5' RACE reads, gives a single entry per CDR3 protein. The data contain about 250,000 distinct CDR3 sequences, 15% to 20% of them singletons. Source material: blood, either unsorted or a sorted T cell fraction (not recorded which). The receptors were sampled from a male donor with ankylosing spondylitis or in good health (not recorded which).

Many counts were recorded for this clonotype. The rearrangement links TRBV10-1 to TRBJ2-3; 14 nucleotides match TRBD2. Losses at the gene ends were 5 bases for V and 5 bases for J; bases not matched to a gene: 6. In germline, CDR1 is WNHNN, CDR2 SYGVQD (reference sequence). There are 16 residues in the CDR3. The CDR3 coding sequence is TGCGCCAGCAGTTCGGGACTAGCGGGAGACGGAGATACGCAGTATTTT. Amino acid sequence: CASSSGLAGDGDTQYF.

The chain joins TRBV20-1 to TRBJ2-7, with TRBD1 matching over 9 bases. V gave up 1 base and J gave up 0 bases; unmatched junction bases: 4. Looked up from germline, CDR1 is DFQATT and CDR2 is SNEGSKA (reference sequence). The CDR3 consists of 15 residues. CDR3 DNA: TGCAGTGCTAGAGGAGGGACAGGGAGCTCCTACGAGCAGTACTTC. The encoded protein is CSARGGTGSSYEQYF.

The chain recombines TRBV11-2 with TRBJ1-1; D uncertain. The length of the CDR3 is 12 residues. V was clipped by 3 bases and J by 3 bases, with 5 bases between them. Germline V gives CDR1 SGHAT, CDR2 FQNNGV. Here the CDR3 reads CASSFDYTEAFF. The CDR3 coding sequence is TGTGCCAGCAGCTTTGATTACACTGAAGCTTTCTTT.

This clonotype occurred many times. Germline is not matched at one junction end, which may reflect a read error. The rearrangement links TRBV7-7 to TRBJ2-7; possibly TRBD2 for D (5 bases). The CDR3 contains 13 residues. Germline-derived CDR1 and CDR2 are SSHAT and FNYEAQ (reference sequence). Here the CDR3 reads CASSFDGLHEQYF. The DNA for the CDR3 is TGTGCTAGCAGCTTTGACGGACTGCACGAGCAGTACTTC.